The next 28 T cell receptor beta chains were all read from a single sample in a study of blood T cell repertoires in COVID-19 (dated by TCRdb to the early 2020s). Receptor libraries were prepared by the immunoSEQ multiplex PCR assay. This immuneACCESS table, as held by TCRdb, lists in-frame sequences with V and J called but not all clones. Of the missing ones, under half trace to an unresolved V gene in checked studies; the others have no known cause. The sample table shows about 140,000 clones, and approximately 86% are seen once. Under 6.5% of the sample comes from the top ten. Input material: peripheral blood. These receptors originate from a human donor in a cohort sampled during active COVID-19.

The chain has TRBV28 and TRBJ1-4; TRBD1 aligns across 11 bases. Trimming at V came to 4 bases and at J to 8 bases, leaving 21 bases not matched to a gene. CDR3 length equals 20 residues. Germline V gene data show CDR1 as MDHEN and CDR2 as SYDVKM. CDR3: CASSSLWTMSRDRGNEKLFF. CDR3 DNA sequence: TGTGCCAGCAGTTCCTTATGGACTATGAGCCGGGACAGGGGGAACGAAAAACTGTTTTTT. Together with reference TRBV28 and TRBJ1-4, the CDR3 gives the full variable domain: DVKVTQSSRYLVKRTGEKVFLECVQDMDHENMFWYRQDPGLGLRLIYFSYDVKMKEKGDIPEGYSVSREKKERFSLILESASTNQTSMYLCASSSLWTMSRDRGNEKLFFGSGTQLSVL.

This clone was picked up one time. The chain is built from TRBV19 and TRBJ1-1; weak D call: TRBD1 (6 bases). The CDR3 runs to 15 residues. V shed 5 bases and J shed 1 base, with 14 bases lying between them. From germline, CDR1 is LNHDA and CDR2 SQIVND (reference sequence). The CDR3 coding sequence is TGTGCCAGTAGTGACAGGAAAAGATCGAACACTGAAGCTTTCTTT. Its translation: CASSDRKRSNTEAFF.

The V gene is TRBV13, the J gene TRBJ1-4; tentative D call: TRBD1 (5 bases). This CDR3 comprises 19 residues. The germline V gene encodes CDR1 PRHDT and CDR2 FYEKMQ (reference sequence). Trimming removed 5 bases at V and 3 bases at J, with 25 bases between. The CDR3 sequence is CASSQRGTPGVIPNEKLFF. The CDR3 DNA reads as TGTGCCAGCAGCCAACGGGGTACACCGGGGGTTATACCTAATGAAAAACTGTTTTTT.

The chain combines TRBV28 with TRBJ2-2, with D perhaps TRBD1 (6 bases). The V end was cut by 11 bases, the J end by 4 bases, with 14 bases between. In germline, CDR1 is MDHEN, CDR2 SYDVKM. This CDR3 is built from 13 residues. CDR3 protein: CAARQVLTGELFF. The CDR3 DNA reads TGTGCCGCCAGACAGGTCCTCACCGGGGAGCTGTTTTTT.

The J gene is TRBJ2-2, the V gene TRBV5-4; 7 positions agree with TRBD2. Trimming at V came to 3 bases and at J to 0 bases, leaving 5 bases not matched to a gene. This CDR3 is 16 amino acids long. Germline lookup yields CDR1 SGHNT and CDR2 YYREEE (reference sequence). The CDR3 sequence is CASSSWGGSNTGELFF. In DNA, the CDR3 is TGTGCCAGCAGCTCTTGGGGGGGGTCGAACACCGGGGAGCTGTTTTTT.

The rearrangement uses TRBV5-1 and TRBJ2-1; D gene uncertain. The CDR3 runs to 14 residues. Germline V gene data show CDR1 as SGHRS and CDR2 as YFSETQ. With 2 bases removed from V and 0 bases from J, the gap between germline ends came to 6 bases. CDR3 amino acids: CASSFPSSYNEQFF. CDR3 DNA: TGCGCCAGCAGCTTCCCTAGCTCCTACAATGAGCAGTTCTTC.

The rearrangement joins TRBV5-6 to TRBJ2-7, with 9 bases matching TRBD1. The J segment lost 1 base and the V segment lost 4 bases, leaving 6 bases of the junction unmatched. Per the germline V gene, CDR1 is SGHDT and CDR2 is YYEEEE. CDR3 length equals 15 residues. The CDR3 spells CASSPSTGGSYEQYF. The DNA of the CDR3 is TGTGCCAGCAGCCCTTCGACAGGGGGGTCCTACGAGCAGTACTTC.

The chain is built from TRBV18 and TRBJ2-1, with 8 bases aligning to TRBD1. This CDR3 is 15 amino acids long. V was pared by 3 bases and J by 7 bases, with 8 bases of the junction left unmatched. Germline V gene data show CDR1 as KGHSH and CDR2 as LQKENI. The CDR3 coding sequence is TGTGCCAGCTCACCGGCCCAGGGGGCAAGGAATGAGCAGTTCTTC. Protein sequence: CASSPAQGARNEQFF.

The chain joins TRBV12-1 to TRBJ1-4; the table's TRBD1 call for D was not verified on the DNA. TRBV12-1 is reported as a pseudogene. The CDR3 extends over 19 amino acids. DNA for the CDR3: TGTGCCAGCAGCTACCGGGACAAGGGGGACAGTGCAACTAATGAAAAACTGTTTTTT. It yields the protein CASSYRDKGDSATNEKLFF.

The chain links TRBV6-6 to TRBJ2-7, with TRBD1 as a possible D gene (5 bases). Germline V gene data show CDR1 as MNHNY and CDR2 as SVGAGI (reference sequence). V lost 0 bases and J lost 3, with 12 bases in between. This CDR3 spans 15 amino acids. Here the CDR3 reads CASSYSLDKLYEQYF. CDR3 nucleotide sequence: TGTGCCAGCAGTTACTCGTTGGACAAGCTCTACGAGCAGTACTTC.

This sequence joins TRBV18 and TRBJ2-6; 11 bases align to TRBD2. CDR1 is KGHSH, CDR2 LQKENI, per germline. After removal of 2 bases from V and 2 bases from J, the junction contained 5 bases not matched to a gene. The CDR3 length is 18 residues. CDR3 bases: TGTGCCAGCTCACCAATAGCGGGGGGGCCTCCTGGGGCCAACGTCCTGACTTTC. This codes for CASSPIAGGPPGANVLTF.

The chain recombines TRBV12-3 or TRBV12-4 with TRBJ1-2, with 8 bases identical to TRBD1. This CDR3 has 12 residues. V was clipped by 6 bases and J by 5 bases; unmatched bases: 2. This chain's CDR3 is CASSWTGYGYTF. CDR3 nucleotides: TGTGCCAGCAGCTGGACAGGGTATGGCTACACCTTC.

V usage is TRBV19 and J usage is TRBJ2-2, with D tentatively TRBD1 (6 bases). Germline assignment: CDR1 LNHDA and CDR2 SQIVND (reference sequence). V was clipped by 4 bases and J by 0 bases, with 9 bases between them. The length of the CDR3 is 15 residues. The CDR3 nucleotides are TGTGCCAGTAGTAACAACAGGGCGAACACCGGGGAGCTGTTTTTT. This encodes CASSNNRANTGELFF.

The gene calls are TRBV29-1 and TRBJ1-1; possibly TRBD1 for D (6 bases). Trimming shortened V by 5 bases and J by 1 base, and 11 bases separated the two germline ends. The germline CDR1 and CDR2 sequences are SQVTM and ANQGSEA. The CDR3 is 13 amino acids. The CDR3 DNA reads TGCAGCGTTACGGGACACACGAACACTGAAGCTTTCTTT. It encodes CSVTGHTNTEAFF.

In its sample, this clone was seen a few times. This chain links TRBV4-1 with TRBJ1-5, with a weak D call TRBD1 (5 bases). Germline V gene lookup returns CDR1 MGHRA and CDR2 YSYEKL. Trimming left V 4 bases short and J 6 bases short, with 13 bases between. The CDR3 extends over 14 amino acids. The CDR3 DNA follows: TGCGCCAGCAGCCGCGGGACGGTCAGTCAGCCCCAGCATTTT. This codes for CASSRGTVSQPQHF.

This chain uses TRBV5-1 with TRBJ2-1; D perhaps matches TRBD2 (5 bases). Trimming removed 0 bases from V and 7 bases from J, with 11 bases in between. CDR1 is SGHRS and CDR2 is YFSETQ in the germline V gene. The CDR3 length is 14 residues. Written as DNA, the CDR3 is TGCGCCAGCAGCTTGGGGGGAGTGGATAATGAGCAGTTCTTC. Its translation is CASSLGGVDNEQFF.

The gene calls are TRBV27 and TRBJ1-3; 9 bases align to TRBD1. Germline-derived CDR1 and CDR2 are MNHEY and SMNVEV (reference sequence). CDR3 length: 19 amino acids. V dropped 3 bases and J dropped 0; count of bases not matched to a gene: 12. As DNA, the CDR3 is TGTGCCAGCAGTTTGGCGGGACAGGGCTGGCGATCCTCTGGAAACACCATATATTTT. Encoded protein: CASSLAGQGWRSSGNTIYF.

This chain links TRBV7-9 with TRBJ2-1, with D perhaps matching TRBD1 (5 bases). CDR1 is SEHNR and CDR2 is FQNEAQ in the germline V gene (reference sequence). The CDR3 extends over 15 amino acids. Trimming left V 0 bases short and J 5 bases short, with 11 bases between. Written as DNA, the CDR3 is TGTGCCAGCAGCTTAGCCAACTTAGGGGACAATGAGCAGTTCTTC. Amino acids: CASSLANLGDNEQFF.

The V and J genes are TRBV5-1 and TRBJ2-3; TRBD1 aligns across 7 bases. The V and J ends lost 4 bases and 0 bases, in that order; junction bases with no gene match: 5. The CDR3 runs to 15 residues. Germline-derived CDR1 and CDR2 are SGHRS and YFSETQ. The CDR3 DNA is TGCGCCAGCAGCAGGACAGGCATTAGCACAGATACGCAGTATTTT. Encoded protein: CASSRTGISTDTQYF.

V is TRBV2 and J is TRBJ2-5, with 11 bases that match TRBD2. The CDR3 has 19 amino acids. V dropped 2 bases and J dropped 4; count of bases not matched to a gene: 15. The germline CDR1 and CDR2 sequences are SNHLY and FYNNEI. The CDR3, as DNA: TGTGCCAGCAGTGAATCGTTAGCGGGAGGGCCGTTAAAAGGAGAGACCCAGTACTTC. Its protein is CASSESLAGGPLKGETQYF.

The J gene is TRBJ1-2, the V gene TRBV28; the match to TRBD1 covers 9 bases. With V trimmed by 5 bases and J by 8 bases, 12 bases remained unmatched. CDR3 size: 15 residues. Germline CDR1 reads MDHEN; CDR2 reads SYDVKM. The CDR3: CASSTTGTGLRGYTF. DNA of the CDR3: TGTGCCAGCAGTACGACCGGGACAGGGTTACGAGGCTACACCTTC.

The CDR3 DNA reads as TGTGCCAGCGGCCAACGCGGGAGCTCCTACGAGCAGTACTTC. It encodes CASGQRGSSYEQYF. The chain carries TRBV6-5 and TRBJ2-7; 7 bases fit TRBD2. J gave up 0 bases and V 8 bases, and 7 bases lay outside the gene matches. Germline V gene data show CDR1 as MNHEY and CDR2 as SVGAGI. The CDR3 is 14 residues long.

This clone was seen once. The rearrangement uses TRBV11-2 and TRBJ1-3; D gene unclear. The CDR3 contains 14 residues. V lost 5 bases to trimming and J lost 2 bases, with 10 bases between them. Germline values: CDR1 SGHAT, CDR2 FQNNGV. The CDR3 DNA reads TGTGCCAGCAGCCGGGATCTCGCTGGAAACACCATATATTTT. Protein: CASSRDLAGNTIYF. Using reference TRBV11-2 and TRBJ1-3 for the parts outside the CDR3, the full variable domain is EAGVAQSPRYKIIEKRQSVAFWCNPISGHATLYWYQQILGQGPKLLIQFQNNGVVDDSQLPKDRFSAERLKGVDSTLKIQPAKLEDSAVYLCASSRDLAGNTIYFGEGSWLTVV.

CDR3 sequence (DNA): TGCGCCAGCAGCTGGGGAAGGGGCGGGGGAGCAGATACGCAGTATTTT. Its translation: CASSWGRGGGADTQYF. V gene TRBV5-1 combines with J gene TRBJ2-3; 7 bases agree with TRBD2. Germline loops: CDR1 SGHRS, CDR2 YFSETQ. The CDR3 contains 16 residues. Unmatched junction bases numbered 11, after V lost 3 bases and J lost 4 bases.

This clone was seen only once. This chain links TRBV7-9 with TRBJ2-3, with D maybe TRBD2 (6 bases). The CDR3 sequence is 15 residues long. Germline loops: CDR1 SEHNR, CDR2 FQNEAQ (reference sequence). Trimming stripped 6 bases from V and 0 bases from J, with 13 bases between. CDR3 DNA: TGTGCCAGCAGTAGGCGGGGACCTAGCACAGATACGCAGTATTTT. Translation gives CASSRRGPSTDTQYF. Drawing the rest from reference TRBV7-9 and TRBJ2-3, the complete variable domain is DTGVSQNPRHKITKRGQNVTFRCDPISEHNRLYWYRQTLGQGPEFLTYFQNEAQLEKSRLLSDRFSAERPKGSFSTLEIQRTEQGDSAMYLCASSRRGPSTDTQYFGPGTRLTVL.

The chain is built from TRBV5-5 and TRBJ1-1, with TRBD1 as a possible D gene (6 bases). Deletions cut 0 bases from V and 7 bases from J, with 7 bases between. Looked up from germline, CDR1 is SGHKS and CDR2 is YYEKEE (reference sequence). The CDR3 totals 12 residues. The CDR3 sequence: CASSLETGEAFF. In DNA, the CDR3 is TGTGCCAGCAGCTTGGAGACAGGTGAAGCTTTCTTT.

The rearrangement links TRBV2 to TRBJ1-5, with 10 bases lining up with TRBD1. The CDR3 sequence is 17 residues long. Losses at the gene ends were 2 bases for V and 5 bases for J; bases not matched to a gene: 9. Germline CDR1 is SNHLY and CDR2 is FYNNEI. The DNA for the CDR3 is TGTGCCAGCAGTGAATATGGGGACAGGGGTTTGGATCAGCCCCAGCATTTT. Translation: CASSEYGDRGLDQPQHF.

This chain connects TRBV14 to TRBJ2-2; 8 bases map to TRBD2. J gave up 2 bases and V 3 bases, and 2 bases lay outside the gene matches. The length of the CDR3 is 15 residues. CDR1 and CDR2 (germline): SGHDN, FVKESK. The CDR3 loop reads CASSHGGDNTGELFF. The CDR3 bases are TGTGCCAGCAGCCACGGGGGGGATAACACCGGGGAGCTGTTTTTT.